The clone carrying this T cell receptor beta chain showed up just once. Its matching antigen is unknown. The data were taken from a study of cytomegalovirus exposure and HLA in healthy donors. Turning to the study itself: A subsequent analysis reported that the 120 validation repertoires were produced on the same platform that had also been used for the roughly 700 first-cohort repertoires.

The method was immunoSEQ multiplex PCR; TCRdb's version includes in-frame clones alone and lacks a portion of them. This sample has around 130,000 clones, with 85% found just once. General study points: Among the CMV-associated chains, a few were confirmed in vitro as specific for CMV antigens. The study found most TCR sequences rare, yet found some public TCRs in many donors.

Germline values: CDR1 SNHLY, CDR2 FYNNEI. The CDR3 loop spans 14 amino acids. J was trimmed by 4 bases and V by 6 bases; bases with no gene match: 7. Among the roughly 120 subjects of the validation cohort, separate from the roughly 700-subject first cohort, were the donors. Sequenced sample: PBMCs. The sequence came from a woman in her twenties or thirties in good health and CMV-seronegative. V is TRBV2 and J is TRBJ1-1; 8 positions agree with TRBD1. The CDR3 protein is CASSIQGEGTEAFF. The CDR3 DNA follows: TGTGCCAGCAGCATACAGGGGGAGGGCACTGAAGCTTTCTTT.